These T cell receptor beta chains were read from a single sample in a study of glioma-infiltrating T cells. TCRdb reprocessed the multiplex PCR reads with MiXCR, giving one entry per CDR3 protein. This table holds about 140,000 distinct CDR3 sequences, about 39% found once. The sample comprised glioma tissue, nonneoplastic brain tissue, or PBMCs (not recorded which). These TCRs come from a human donor with low-grade glioma or glioblastoma, undergoing nonglioma brain surgery, or in good health (not recorded which). CDR3s include the opening cysteine and the closing phenylalanine or tryptophan. D genes are given only for firm matches. Size tells how often a clone was seen (once, few, many) or the class of an expanded clone, and some rows leave it out.

V: TRBV7-2
D: NA
size: few
J: TRBJ1-1
CDR3: CASSFGVKTEAFF
DNA: TGTGCCAGCAGCTTCGGTGTGAAGACTGAAGCTTTCTTT

V: TRBV27
D: NA
size: few
J: TRBJ2-7
CDR3: CASSSQGLKYF
DNA: TGTGCCAGCAGTTCACAGGGCTTGAAGTACTTC

V: TRBV9
D: TRBD2
size: NA
J: TRBJ2-1
CDR3: CASSRSGTSYNEQFF
DNA: TGTGCCAGCAGTCGTAGCGGGACCTCCTACAATGAGCAGTTCTTC

V: TRBV20-1
D: NA
size: NA
J: TRBJ2-5
CDR3: CSARGGHQETQYF
DNA: TGCAGTGCTAGAGGCGGACACCAAGAGACCCAGTACTTC

V: TRBV20-1
D: TRBD2
size: NA
J: TRBJ2-1
CDR3: CSARDSGREANEQFF
DNA: TGCAGTGCTAGAGATAGCGGGAGGGAGGCCAATGAGCAGTTCTTC

V: TRBV7-9
D: NA
size: NA
J: TRBJ1-2
CDR3: CASSLDAGQGYTF
DNA: TGTGCCAGCAGCTTAGACGCAGGACAGGGCTACACCTTC

V: TRBV7-2
D: NA
size: NA
J: TRBJ1-1
CDR3: CASSKQVGDTEAFF
DNA: TGTGCCAGCAGCAAACAGGTGGGGGACACTGAAGCTTTCTTT

V: TRBV18
D: TRBD2
size: once
J: TRBJ2-1
CDR3: CASSNRQREGYNEQFF
DNA: TGTGCCAGCTCCAACCGACAGCGGGAGGGTTACAATGAGCAGTTCTTC

V: TRBV7-2
D: NA
size: once
J: TRBJ1-4
CDR3: CASSLLSSTNEKLFF
DNA: TGTGCCAGCAGCTTACTTTCCTCAACTAATGAAAAACTGTTTTTT

V: TRBV7-2
D: TRBD2
size: NA
J: TRBJ2-5
CDR3: CASSSRRLAQETQYF
DNA: TGTGCCAGCAGCTCCCGACGACTAGCACAAGAGACCCAGTACTTC

V: TRBV6-2/TRBV6-3
D: NA
size: NA
J: TRBJ2-1
CDR3: CASSYSLGGASYNEQFF
DNA: TGTGCCAGCAGTTACTCTCTAGGGGGAGCGTCCTACAATGAGCAGTTCTTC

V: TRBV29-1
D: NA
size: NA
J: TRBJ2-3
CDR3: CSATGSTDTQYF
DNA: TGCAGCGCCACCGGAAGCACAGATACGCAGTATTTT

V: TRBV29-1
D: NA
size: NA
J: TRBJ1-1
CDR3: CSVVLGGARFF
DNA: TGCAGCGTTGTGCTAGGGGGGGCCCGATTCTTT

V: TRBV6-5
D: NA
size: NA
J: TRBJ1-1
CDR3: CAGSFARKTEAFF
DNA: TGTGCCGGCAGTTTTGCCCGGAAAACTGAAGCGTTCTTT

V: TRBV7-2
D: TRBD2
size: few
J: TRBJ2-7
CDR3: CASSLASGRSKEQYF
DNA: TGTGCCAGCAGCTTAGCGAGCGGGAGATCTAAAGAGCAGTACTTC

V: TRBV7-9
D: NA
size: few
J: TRBJ1-1
CDR3: CASSLKEPGNTEAFF
DNA: TGTGCCAGCAGCTTGAAGGAACCGGGGAACACTGAAGCTTTCTTT

V: TRBV20-1
D: NA
size: few
J: TRBJ2-1
CDR3: CSAKPGPNEQFF
DNA: TGCAGTGCTAAACCAGGGCCCAATGAGCAGTTCTTC

V: TRBV27
D: NA
size: NA
J: TRBJ2-5
CDR3: CAVRTGNQETQYF
DNA: TGTGCGGTGCGGACTGGCAACCAAGAGACCCAGTACTTC

V: TRBV6-1
D: NA
size: many
J: TRBJ1-1
CDR3: CASNTPEGPEAFF
DNA: TGTGCCAGCAACACCCCAGAGGGGCCTGAAGCTTTCTTT

V: TRBV10-2
D: TRBD2
size: NA
J: TRBJ2-5
CDR3: CASRTSSETQYF
DNA: TGCGCCAGCAGGACTAGCAGCGAGACCCAGTACTTC

V: TRBV7-8
D: NA
size: few
J: TRBJ1-5
CDR3: CASSLVRYQPQHF
DNA: TGTGCCAGCAGCTTAGTCCGATATCAGCCCCAGCATTTT

V: TRBV27
D: NA
size: once
J: TRBJ2-7
CDR3: CASSDLNEQYF
DNA: TGTGCCAGCAGTGATCTTAACGAGCAGTACTTC

V: TRBV11-2
D: NA
size: few
J: TRBJ2-3
CDR3: CASSPRHESDTQYF
DNA: TGTGCCAGCAGCCCCAGACACGAGTCAGATACGCAGTATTTT

V: TRBV6-2/TRBV6-3
D: TRBD2
size: NA
J: TRBJ2-2
CDR3: CASSRTSGEYGELFF
DNA: TGTGCCAGCAGTCGGACTAGCGGAGAGTACGGGGAGCTGTTTTTT

V: TRBV4-1
D: NA
size: NA
J: TRBJ2-1
CDR3: CASSPQDRGNEQFF
DNA: TGTGCCAGCAGTCCCCAAGACAGAGGCAATGAGCAGTTCTTC

V: TRBV28
D: NA
size: NA
J: TRBJ2-7
CDR3: CASSARGANPYEQYF
DNA: TGTGCCAGCAGTGCTAGAGGGGCGAACCCCTACGAGCAGTACTTC

V: TRBV20-1
D: NA
size: NA
J: TRBJ2-7
CDR3: CSARVQGRFGYEQYF
DNA: TGCAGTGCTAGAGTTCAGGGGCGCTTCGGATACGAGCAGTACTTC

V: TRBV6-1
D: NA
size: few
J: TRBJ2-5
CDR3: CASMLAAQETQYF
DNA: TGTGCCAGCATGTTAGCGGCACAAGAGACCCAGTACTTC

V: TRBV6-1
D: NA
size: NA
J: TRBJ2-1
CDR3: CASSRRAPPLF
DNA: TGTGCCAGCAGCCGCCGGGCCCCACCGCTCTTC

V: TRBV29-1
D: NA
size: NA
J: TRBJ1-1
CDR3: CSAYYDGIPEAFF
DNA: TGCAGCGCTTACTACGACGGGATCCCTGAAGCTTTCTTT

V: TRBV2
D: TRBD2
size: once
J: TRBJ2-5
CDR3: CASGRLAGETQYF
DNA: TGTGCCAGCGGGCGACTAGCGGGAGAGACCCAGTACTTC

V: TRBV6-1
D: NA
size: NA
J: TRBJ2-7
CDR3: CASKPRAGGNEQYF
DNA: TGTGCCAGCAAGCCCCGAGCGGGCGGGAACGAGCAGTACTTC

V: TRBV10-3
D: NA
size: NA
J: TRBJ1-1
CDR3: CAIRPQGATEAFF
DNA: TGTGCCATCAGGCCACAGGGTGCCACTGAAGCTTTCTTT

V: TRBV12-3/TRBV12-4
D: NA
size: NA
J: TRBJ2-5
CDR3: CASSLGPAGEGETQYF
DNA: TGTGCCAGCAGCTTAGGTCCAGCGGGTGAAGGGGAGACCCAGTACTTC

V: TRBV6-1
D: NA
size: NA
J: TRBJ1-1
CDR3: CASIENTEAFF
DNA: TGTGCCAGCATAGAGAACACTGAAGCTTTCTTT